What follows are 28 T cell receptor beta chains derived from one specimen sequenced in a study of T cells in localized non-small cell lung cancer. Sequencing was performed with immunoSEQ multiplex PCR; in TCRdb, only in-frame clones are kept and a portion is missing. Among about 18,000 clones, around 89% were seen once, and the ten largest hold more than 3%. This material consisted of peripheral blood, taken before any cancer treatment. All receptors come from a male donor older than 55 with stage II squamous cell lung carcinoma.

The chain couples TRBV15 to TRBJ2-7; D gene unclear. This CDR3 region has 15 residues. CDR1 and CDR2 from the germline V gene are LNHNV and YYDKDF (reference sequence). The germline V and J ends were trimmed by 0 bases and 4 bases, with 13 bases remaining between them. The CDR3 is CATSRDLMSLYEQYF. CDR3 DNA sequence: TGTGCCACCAGCAGAGATTTGATGAGCTTATACGAGCAGTACTTC.

The chain has TRBV28 and TRBJ1-5, with 7 nucleotides matching TRBD1. The CDR3 is 15 residues long. The germline gives CDR1 MDHEN, CDR2 SYDVKM. The trim removed 5 bases at V and 0 bases at J, leaving 4 bases unmatched. CDR3 protein: CASSTQGSSNQPQHF. The CDR3 DNA reads as TGTGCCAGCAGTACACAGGGGTCTAGCAATCAGCCCCAGCATTTT.

The chain couples TRBV5-6 to TRBJ2-5; D perhaps matches TRBD1 (7 bases). V lost 4 bases to trimming and J lost 3 bases, with 10 bases between them. CDR1 is SGHDT and CDR2 is YYEEEE in the germline V gene. The CDR3 spans 13 residues. CDR3 amino acids: CASSRGTEETQYF. CDR3 DNA: TGTGCCAGCAGCCGGGGGACAGAAGAGACCCAGTACTTC.

This chain uses TRBV6-6 with TRBJ2-7; D unclear. Per the germline V gene, CDR1 is MNHNY and CDR2 is SVGAGI (reference sequence). V was trimmed by 0 bases and J by 8 bases, leaving 5 bases between them. The CDR3 contains 11 residues. CDR3 sequence reads: CASSYSAKQYF. For the CDR3, the DNA is TGTGCCAGCAGTTACTCGGCGAAGCAGTACTTC.

The rearrangement uses TRBV5-4 and TRBJ2-3; 9 nucleotides agree with TRBD2. The CDR3 runs to 16 residues. Trimming cost V 0 bases and J 5 bases; bases outside gene matches: 7. Per the germline V gene, CDR1 is SGHNT and CDR2 is YYREEE (reference sequence). CDR3 DNA: TGTGCCAGCAGCTTGGAGGGTAGCGGGAGAGAAGATACGCAGTATTTT. It codes for CASSLEGSGREDTQYF.

J is TRBJ1-3 and V is TRBV28; D ambiguous. The CDR3 totals 18 residues. In germline, CDR1 is MDHEN, CDR2 SYDVKM. V was shortened by 1 base and J by 2 bases, with 18 bases between the two germline ends. Here the CDR3 reads CASSLLGIASGAGNTIYF. In DNA form, the CDR3 reads TGTGCCAGCAGTTTATTAGGGATCGCGTCCGGGGCTGGAAACACCATATATTTT.

The chain couples TRBV2 to TRBJ2-7; D gene ambiguous. CDR3 length equals 14 residues. Between the trimmed V and J ends, which lost 6 bases and 6 bases, there was a span of 18 bases. CDR1 SNHLY and CDR2 FYNNEI come from the germline V gene. CDR3 protein: CASSRLTPNREQYF. The CDR3 DNA reads as TGTGCCAGCAGCCGCCTTACACCGAATCGCGAGCAGTACTTC.

The gene calls are TRBV5-1 and TRBJ2-5; 8 bases are a match to TRBD1. The germline V gene has CDR1 SGHRS and CDR2 YFSETQ. J lost 5 bases, V lost 0 bases, and 6 bases had no gene match. This CDR3 has 15 residues. DNA for the CDR3: TGCGCCAGCAGCTTGGGACAGGGGAGAGGGGAGACCCAGTACTTC. The encoded protein is CASSLGQGRGETQYF.

This clone appeared a few times. The chain links TRBV19 to TRBJ2-3; no firm D call. Germline V gives CDR1 LNHDA, CDR2 SQIVND (reference sequence). This CDR3 comprises 13 residues. V was cut by 8 bases and J by 3 bases, with 12 bases left in between. The CDR3 nucleotides read TGTGCCAGTCGGCGAGCCCCGACAGATACGCAGTATTTT. It encodes CASRRAPTDTQYF. The full variable domain, its missing parts supplied by reference TRBV19 and TRBJ2-3, is DGGITQSPKYLFRKEGQNVTLSCEQNLNHDAMYWYRQDPGQGLRLIYYSQIVNDFQKGDIAEGYSVSREKKESFPLTVTSAQKNPTAFYLCASRRAPTDTQYFGPGTRLTVL.

A remark on this clone: This specimen includes other DNA sequences encoding the same CDR3. This chain uses TRBV27 with TRBJ1-2; 8 bases align to TRBD1. Germline V gene lookup returns CDR1 MNHEY and CDR2 SMNVEV (reference sequence). V trimming: 2 bases; J trimming: 2 bases; junction bases outside the gene matches: 1. The CDR3 length is 14 residues. The CDR3 loop reads CASSLGTGNYGYTF. The CDR3 nucleotides are TGTGCCAGCAGTTTAGGGACAGGCAACTATGGCTACACCTTC.

The gene calls are TRBV28 and TRBJ1-2; D unclear. This CDR3 is 13 amino acids long. Trimming removed 5 bases from V and 4 bases from J, with 11 bases in between. Per the germline V gene, CDR1 is MDHEN and CDR2 is SYDVKM. The CDR3 is CASSRPPTYGYTF. The CDR3 nucleotides read TGTGCCAGCAGTCGGCCCCCCACCTATGGCTACACCTTC.

The chain is built from TRBV4-1 and TRBJ2-1; tentatively, D is TRBD1 (5 bases). Germline assignment: CDR1 MGHRA and CDR2 YSYEKL. Trimming left V 0 bases short and J 4 bases short, with 7 bases between. CDR3 size: 14 residues. CDR3 nucleotides: TGCGCCAGCAGCCAAGATGACAGTTACAATGAGCAGTTCTTC. Its translation: CASSQDDSYNEQFF.

The J gene is TRBJ2-1, the V gene TRBV5-8, with D possibly matching TRBD2 (6 bases). V was trimmed by 1 base and J by 10 bases, leaving 9 bases between them. This CDR3 has 12 residues. The V gene's germline CDR1 is SGHTS and CDR2 YDEGEE. CDR3 in amino acids: CASSLIGGEQFF. CDR3 coding DNA: TGTGCCAGCAGCTTGATTGGGGGGGAGCAGTTCTTC.

V and J are TRBV15 and TRBJ2-7, with 8 positions matching TRBD2. Germline values: CDR1 LNHNV, CDR2 YYDKDF (reference sequence). The CDR3 runs 15 residues. V was pared by 0 bases and J by 6 bases, with 7 bases of the junction left unmatched. In DNA form, the CDR3 reads TGTGCCACCAGCAGAGATGAAGCGGGAGTAGCCGAGCAGTACTTC. Translation gives CATSRDEAGVAEQYF.

The chain links TRBV11-1 to TRBJ2-3; 7 bases agree with TRBD2. This CDR3 is 13 amino acids long. The J segment lost 2 bases and the V segment lost 11 bases, leaving 7 bases of the junction unmatched. Germline V gene lookup returns CDR1 SGHAT and CDR2 FQDESV (reference sequence). The CDR3 DNA sequence: TGTGCCTCAGCTAGCGGAAACACAGATACGCAGTATTTT. This encodes CASASGNTDTQYF.

This CDR3 is CASGPRNTEAFF. In DNA form, the CDR3 reads TGTGCCAGCGGACCGCGGAACACTGAAGCTTTCTTT. This sequence joins TRBV19 and TRBJ1-1; the D is unclear. V lost 9 bases and J 1 base, leaving 9 bases between the germline ends. Per germline, CDR1 LNHDA and CDR2 SQIVND (reference sequence). The CDR3 has 12 amino acids.

In DNA, the CDR3 is TGTGCCAGCCTCCGGGGGGGGGCGAACACTGAAGCTTTCTTT. Residues: CASLRGGANTEAFF. The chain couples TRBV6-1 to TRBJ1-1, with D possibly being TRBD1 (6 bases). V was trimmed by 8 bases and J by 1 base, leaving 14 bases between them. This CDR3 has 14 amino acids. CDR1 is MNHNS and CDR2 is SASEGT in the germline V gene.

The rearrangement links TRBV5-1 to TRBJ2-5; D perhaps matches TRBD2 (7 bases). Trimming cost V 4 bases and J 4 bases, with 17 bases left between them. Germline lookup yields CDR1 SGHRS and CDR2 YFSETQ. CDR3 size: 15 residues. DNA for the CDR3: TGCGCCAGCAGCCTCCTTGGGGGGGCGGGAGAGACCCAGTACTTC. Translated: CASSLLGGAGETQYF.

The chain employs TRBV15 and TRBJ2-7, with TRBD2 matching 11 bases. The trim removed 1 base at V and 3 bases at J, leaving 8 bases unmatched. Germline V gene lookup returns CDR1 LNHNV and CDR2 YYDKDF (reference sequence). The CDR3 is 17 residues long. DNA of the CDR3: TGTGCCACCAGCAGAGGACTAGCGGGGAGGGATCACTACGAGCAGTACTTC. Its protein product is CATSRGLAGRDHYEQYF.

The rearrangement joins TRBV7-2 to TRBJ2-3; the match to TRBD1 covers 7 bases. CDR1 is SGHTA and CDR2 is FQGNSA in the germline V gene. This CDR3 region has 14 residues. Trimming at V came to 5 bases and at J to 4 bases, leaving 6 bases not matched to a gene. The CDR3 spells CASSLMTGPDTQYF. The CDR3 region has the DNA TGTGCCAGCAGCCTTATGACAGGGCCAGATACGCAGTATTTT.

CDR3 region: CATSRDLGLSSGSGSHEQYF. CDR3 bases: TGTGCCACCAGCAGAGATCTGGGTTTGTCAAGCGGGAGTGGATCCCACGAGCAGTACTTC. The chain employs TRBV15 and TRBJ2-7; TRBD2 matches 8 bases. CDR3 size: 20 residues. V lost 0 bases and J lost 5; bases outside the gene matches: 21. Germline CDR1 is LNHNV and CDR2 is YYDKDF (reference sequence).

This chain connects TRBV19 to TRBJ2-1, with unresolved D. The CDR3 extends over 11 amino acids. V gave up 5 bases and J gave up 8 bases, with 7 bases separating them. Germline CDR1 reads LNHDA; CDR2 reads SQIVND (reference sequence). The DNA of the CDR3 is TGTGCCAGTAGTGTATGGGATGAGCAGTTCTTC. Amino acids: CASSVWDEQFF. The full variable domain, with the rest looked up from reference TRBV19 and TRBJ2-1, is DGGITQSPKYLFRKEGQNVTLSCEQNLNHDAMYWYRQDPGQGLRLIYYSQIVNDFQKGDIAEGYSVSREKKESFPLTVTSAQKNPTAFYLCASSVWDEQFFGPGTRLTVL.

This clone was counted a single time. The chain is built from TRBV6-1 and TRBJ2-7; D not certain. The ends were cut back, 3 bases at V and 5 bases at J, with 17 bases in the middle. The CDR3 consists of 15 residues. Germline V CDR1 and CDR2: MNHNS, SASEGT. The CDR3 nucleotides read TGTGCCAGCAGTGACCACTTGGGATTAAGGGACGAGCAGTACTTC. It encodes CASSDHLGLRDEQYF.

This rearrangement joins TRBV4-2 to TRBJ2-3; TRBD2 might be the D (6 bases). This CDR3 has 16 residues. Germline loops: CDR1 LGHNA, CDR2 YNFKEQ. V shed 4 bases and J shed 1 base, with 15 bases lying between them. CDR3: CASSLQVWGGTDTQYF. The CDR3 DNA reads TGTGCCAGCAGCCTCCAGGTTTGGGGGGGCACAGATACGCAGTATTTT.

V usage is TRBV19 and J usage is TRBJ2-7; 9 positions match TRBD2. CDR3 length: 13 residues. The V and J ends lost 5 bases and 4 bases, in that order; junction bases with no gene match: 3. Germline CDR1 LNHDA, CDR2 SQIVND (reference sequence). CDR3 nucleotide sequence: TGTGCCAGTAGTGCTAGCGGGAAGTACGAGCAGTACTTC. This codes for CASSASGKYEQYF.

The chain carries TRBV7-6 and TRBJ2-7; 8 positions agree with TRBD1. V gave up 0 bases and J gave up 3 bases; unmatched junction bases: 7. Germline V gene lookup returns CDR1 SGHVS and CDR2 FNYEAQ. The CDR3 length is 16 residues. The CDR3 spells CASSLASRQGIYEQYF. For the CDR3, the DNA is TGTGCCAGCAGCTTAGCGAGCAGACAGGGGATCTACGAGCAGTACTTC.

The rearrangement links TRBV28 to TRBJ1-4; D possibly corresponds to TRBD1 (6 bases). V was trimmed by 3 bases and J by 8 bases, leaving 13 bases between them. The CDR3 totals 14 residues. Germline-derived CDR1 and CDR2 are MDHEN and SYDVKM. The CDR3 nucleotides are TGTGCCAGCAGTTTCGGGGGGCGCGGAGAAAAACTGTTTTTT. Translated, it gives CASSFGGRGEKLFF. Supplemented by reference TRBV28 and TRBJ1-4, the full variable domain reads DVKVTQSSRYLVKRTGEKVFLECVQDMDHENMFWYRQDPGLGLRLIYFSYDVKMKEKGDIPEGYSVSREKKERFSLILESASTNQTSMYLCASSFGGRGEKLFFGSGTQLSVL.

V is TRBV18 and J is TRBJ2-1; D call uncertain. This CDR3 has 12 residues. The germline gives CDR1 KGHSH, CDR2 LQKENI. V shed 4 bases and J shed 9 bases, with 10 bases lying between them. The CDR3 loop is CASSLGSSEQFF. The CDR3 DNA reads as TGTGCCAGCTCACTCGGAAGTAGTGAGCAGTTCTTC.